This is a list of T cell receptor beta chains from one sample in a study of shared clonotypes between healthy human individuals. The protocol was immunoSEQ multiplex PCR, while the TCRdb copy is restricted to in-frame clones and leaves out a portion. The sample has over a million clones, around 82% seen once. The sample was memory CD4+ T cells from PBMCs. These receptors were obtained from a man between 18 and 29 years old in good health. Some clones in this sample may be carry-over from other donors' samples. The CDR3 runs from the conserved cysteine through the conserved F or W. D genes are given only for firm matches. Some rows mark clone size as missing; the rest say once, few, many or name a class of expanded clone.

-	TRBJ2-1	TRBD2	TRBV7-3	TGTGCCAGCAGCTTAACTAGCGGGACCTACAATGAGCAGTTCTTC	CASSLTSGTYNEQFF
few	TRBJ2-1	-	TRBV5-1	TGCGCCAGCAGCGCCAACAATGAGCAGTTCTTC	CASSANNEQFF
-	TRBJ2-5	-	TRBV6-5	TGTGCCAGCAGCTTGGACCGTGCGGGCGAGACCCAGTACTTC	CASSLDRAGETQYF
-	TRBJ1-2	TRBD1	TRBV6-6	TGTGCCAGCAGACCCAGCAACAGGGGGCGACAAGGCTACACCTTC	CASRPSNRGRQGYTF
-	TRBJ1-3	-	TRBV6-5	TGTGCCAGCAGAATCTCTCGTAGCTCTGGAAACACCATATATTTT	CASRISRSSGNTIYF
-	TRBJ2-2	TRBD2	TRBV6-1	TGTGCCAGCAGTGATGGCGGGAGTTGGGAGAACACCGGGGAGCTGTTTTTT	CASSDGGSWENTGELFF
-	TRBJ1-4	-	TRBV7-9	TGTGCCAGCAGCTTCACCGATCGGGGGCTGTTTTTT	CASSFTDRGLFF
-	TRBJ1-5	-	TRBV7-2	TGTGCCAGCAGCTTCAGGGGAGGCCAGCCCCAGCATTTT	CASSFRGGQPQHF
-	TRBJ1-2	TRBD1	TRBV6-1	TGTGCCAGCAGTGCCCAGGGGGGAGATGGCTACACCTTC	CASSAQGGDGYTF
-	TRBJ1-3	-	TRBV7-9	TGTGCCAGCAGCTTTCTGGGGGTGGAAGGAAACACCATATATTTT	CASSFLGVEGNTIYF
few	TRBJ2-3	-	TRBV30	TGTGCCTGGAGTTGGGGAGATACGCAGTATTTT	CAWSWGDTQYF
-	TRBJ1-2	TRBD1	TRBV5-1	TGCGCCAGCAGCTTGATGAACAGGGGAAACTATGGCTACACCTTC	CASSLMNRGNYGYTF
-	TRBJ2-7	-	TRBV28	TGTGCCAGCAGCAGGGGGGGAACGTACGAGCAGTACTTC	CASSRGGTYEQYF
-	TRBJ2-7	TRBD2	TRBV11-2	TGTGCCAGCAGCCCCGGGACTAGCCAGGGGCAGTACTTC	CASSPGTSQGQYF
-	TRBJ2-3	TRBD2	TRBV5-4	TGTGCCAGCAGCTTGAGGCTAGCGGGAAGCACAGATACGCAGTATTTT	CASSLRLAGSTDTQYF
-	TRBJ2-3	-	TRBV7-3	TGTGCCAGCAGCGGGGGACCTAGCACAGATACGCAGTATTTT	CASSGGPSTDTQYF
-	TRBJ2-7	-	TRBV11-2	TGTGCCAGCAGCGTAACCTCCAGGGGCTACGAGCAGTACTTC	CASSVTSRGYEQYF
few	TRBJ1-5	-	TRBV7-7	TGTGCCAGCAGCTTAGATAGGAATCAGCCCCAGCATTTT	CASSLDRNQPQHF
few	TRBJ1-4	TRBD1	TRBV28	TGTGCCAGCAGTCCACAGGGGGCGAGGGATAATGAAAAACTGTTTTTT	CASSPQGARDNEKLFF
-	TRBJ2-7	-	TRBV28	TGTGCCAGCAGAACGACAGGAAAGACCTACGAGCAGTACTTC	CASRTTGKTYEQYF
-	TRBJ1-5	-	TRBV19	TGTGCCGGGTCGGGGGGCCCCAATCAGCCCCAGCATTTT	CAGSGGPNQPQHF
-	TRBJ1-1	-	TRBV5-5	TGTGCCAGCAGGGCTGGCACCGGGTCCTTGAACACTGAAGCTTTCTTT	CASRAGTGSLNTEAFF
-	TRBJ1-1	-	TRBV28	TGTGCCAGCATTTCGGGTACTGAAGCTTTCTTT	CASISGTEAFF
-	TRBJ2-7	-	TRBV2	TGTGCCAGCAGTGAAGAGGTGGGGGAGAACGAGCAGTACTTC	CASSEEVGENEQYF
-	TRBJ2-3	-	TRBV11-2	TGTGCCAGCAGGGAGGGGGGGGATACGCAGTATTTT	CASREGGDTQYF
-	TRBJ2-1	-	TRBV7-2	TGTGCCAGCAGCTTAGTCCACCACAATGAGCAGTTCTTC	CASSLVHHNEQFF
-	TRBJ1-4	-	TRBV5-6	TGTGCCAGCAGCTTGGGCAGGGAAGGCTTTGAAAAACTGTTTTTT	CASSLGREGFEKLFF
once	TRBJ2-1	-	TRBV29-1	TGCAGCGTTGTGCACCCTAGCTCCTACAATGAGCAGTTCTTC	CSVVHPSSYNEQFF
-	TRBJ1-2	-	TRBV7-3	TGTGCCAGCAGCTTAGGGCCGTCTAACTATGGCTACACCTTC	CASSLGPSNYGYTF
-	TRBJ1-5	TRBD1	TRBV5-8	TGTGCCAGCAGCGGGGACAGGGGCAATCAGCCCCAGCATTTT	CASSGDRGNQPQHF
-	TRBJ1-5	TRBD1	TRBV7-8	TGTGCCAGCAGCCAATGGGGACAGGGCACCAATCAGCCCCAGCATTTT	CASSQWGQGTNQPQHF
-	TRBJ2-2	-	TRBV5-1	TGCGCCAGCAACCCGATGGGTGGTACCGGGGAGCTGTTTTTT	CASNPMGGTGELFF
once	TRBJ1-5	TRBD1	TRBV19	TGTGCCAGTAGTCGCGGGACAGGGGGTAATCAGCCCCAGCATTTT	CASSRGTGGNQPQHF
-	TRBJ2-3	-	TRBV29-1	TGCAGCGTGCAGGGGGGTAACACAGATACGCAGTATTTT	CSVQGGNTDTQYF
few	TRBJ1-1	-	TRBV19	TGTGCCAGTAGTATAGGCGGGAACACTGAAGCTTTCTTT	CASSIGGNTEAFF
-	TRBJ1-4	-	TRBV5-1	TGCGCCAGCAGCCCCCCCGGGGAGGGGCTAGATGAAAAACTGTTTTTT	CASSPPGEGLDEKLFF
-	TRBJ2-3	TRBD2	TRBV4-2	TGTGCCAGCAGCCAGTCCGGGACTAGGGATACGCAGTATTTT	CASSQSGTRDTQYF
-	TRBJ1-1	TRBD1	TRBV6-5	TGTGCCAGCAGTCGACCTAACAGGGGCGTAACTGAAGCTTTCTTT	CASSRPNRGVTEAFF
-	TRBJ1-1	TRBD1	TRBV18	TGTGCCAGCTCACCTGGACAGGGGAACACTGAAGCTTTCTTT	CASSPGQGNTEAFF
once	TRBJ2-7	-	TRBV11-2	TGTGCCAGCAGCCCGCAACGGACATGGGGTCACGAGCAGTACTTC	CASSPQRTWGHEQYF
-	TRBJ2-3	-	TRBV7-3	TGTGCCAGCAGCCCTAACACAGATACGCAGTATTTT	CASSPNTDTQYF
once	TRBJ2-1	-	TRBV30	TGTGCCTGGAGGGTAAACAATGAGCAGTTCTTC	CAWRVNNEQFF
-	TRBJ2-1	-	TRBV10-3	TGTGCCATCAGTGATAGTGGACTCTTAAACAATGAGCAGTTCTTC	CAISDSGLLNNEQFF
-	TRBJ1-4	-	TRBV5-4	TGTGCCAGCAGCCAAGGGCAGCTTGCAACTAATGAAAAACTGTTTTTT	CASSQGQLATNEKLFF
-	TRBJ1-5	TRBD1	TRBV4-2	TGTGCCAGCAGCCAAGTATCAGGGGGCGGTGACAATCAGCCCCAGCATTTT	CASSQVSGGGDNQPQHF
-	TRBJ2-3	-	TRBV7-9	TGTGCCAGCAGCGTACAAAGAACTAGCACAGATACGCAGTATTTT	CASSVQRTSTDTQYF
-	TRBJ1-1	TRBD1	TRBV6-1	TGTGCCAGTCGGGACCGGGACAGGGGCGCAGGGTTCTTT	CASRDRDRGAGFF
-	TRBJ1-6	TRBD1	TRBV28	TGTGCCAGCAGTTCAGGACAGGGGAGGGATTCACCCCTCCACTTT	CASSSGQGRDSPLHF
-	TRBJ1-5	-	TRBV5-6	TGTGCCAGCAGCCTGTGGGATCGCGGCAACAGTCAGCCCCAGCATTTT	CASSLWDRGNSQPQHF
-	TRBJ2-2	-	TRBV7-2	TGTGCCAGCAGCTCCAATGGGGTTATTGCCGGGGAGCTGTTTTTT	CASSSNGVIAGELFF
-	TRBJ1-5	TRBD1	TRBV5-1	TGCGCCAGCAGCTTGGCAGGGGGAGTGGGGCAGCCCCAGCATTTT	CASSLAGGVGQPQHF
-	TRBJ1-2	-	TRBV4-1	TGCGCCAGCAGCCTTGACAGGAACTATGGCTACACCTTC	CASSLDRNYGYTF
-	TRBJ1-4	TRBD1	TRBV7-9	TGTGCCAGCAGCTCAGAGGGGGCCACCTGGGAAAAACTGTTTTTT	CASSSEGATWEKLFF
-	TRBJ1-6	-	TRBV4-1	TGCGCCAGCAGCCAAGTGGCCTATTCACCCCTCCACTTT	CASSQVAYSPLHF
-	TRBJ2-7	TRBD1	TRBV5-1	TGCGCCAGCAGAGGACAGGGCACGGGCGAGCAGTACTTC	CASRGQGTGEQYF
once	TRBJ2-6	TRBD1	TRBV18	TGTGCCAGCTCACGGGGGACAGCCTCCCGAACTGGGGCCAACGTCCTGACTTTC	CASSRGTASRTGANVLTF
-	TRBJ2-7	TRBD2	TRBV5-8	TGTGCCAGCAGCTTGGATCCGGGAGGAACCTACGAGCAGTACTTC	CASSLDPGGTYEQYF
-	TRBJ1-2	-	TRBV23-1	TGCGCCAGCAGGGAACGGGACTTCCATGGCTACACCTTC	CASRERDFHGYTF
-	TRBJ1-1	-	TRBV28	TGTGCCACCATTCCCTTCCTCGGGGAAGCTTTCTTT	CATIPFLGEAFF